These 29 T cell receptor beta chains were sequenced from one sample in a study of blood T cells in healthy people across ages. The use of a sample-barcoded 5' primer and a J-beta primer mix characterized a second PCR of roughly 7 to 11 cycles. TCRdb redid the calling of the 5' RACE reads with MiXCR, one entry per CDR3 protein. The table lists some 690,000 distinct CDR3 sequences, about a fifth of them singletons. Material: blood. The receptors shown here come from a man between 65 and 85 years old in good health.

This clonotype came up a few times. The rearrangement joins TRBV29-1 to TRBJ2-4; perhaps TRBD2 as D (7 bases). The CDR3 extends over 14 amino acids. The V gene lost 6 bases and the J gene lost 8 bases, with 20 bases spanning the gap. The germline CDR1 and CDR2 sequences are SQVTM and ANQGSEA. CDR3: CSVANRARGDIQYF. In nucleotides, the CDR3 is TGCAGCGTCGCAAACAGGGCCCGGGGGGACATTCAGTACTTC.

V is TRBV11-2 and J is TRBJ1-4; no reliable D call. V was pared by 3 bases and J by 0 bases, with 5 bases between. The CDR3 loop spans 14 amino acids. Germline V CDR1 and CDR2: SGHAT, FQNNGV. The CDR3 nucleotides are TGTGCCAGCAGCTTCACGACAACTAATGAAAAACTGTTTTTT. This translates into CASSFTTTNEKLFF.

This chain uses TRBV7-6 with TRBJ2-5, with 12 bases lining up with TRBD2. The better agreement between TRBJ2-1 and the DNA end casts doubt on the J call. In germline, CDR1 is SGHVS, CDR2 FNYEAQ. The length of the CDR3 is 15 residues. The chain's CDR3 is CASSLLASGRDEQFF. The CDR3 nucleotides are TGTGCCAGCAGCTTGTTGGCTAGCGGGAGGGATGAGCAGTTCTTC.

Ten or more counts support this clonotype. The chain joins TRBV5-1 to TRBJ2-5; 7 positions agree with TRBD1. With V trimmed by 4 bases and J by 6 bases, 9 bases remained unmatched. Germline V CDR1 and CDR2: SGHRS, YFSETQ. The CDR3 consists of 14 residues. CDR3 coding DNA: TGCGCCAGCAGCATACGACAGGGTAAACAGACCCAGTACTTC. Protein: CASSIRQGKQTQYF.

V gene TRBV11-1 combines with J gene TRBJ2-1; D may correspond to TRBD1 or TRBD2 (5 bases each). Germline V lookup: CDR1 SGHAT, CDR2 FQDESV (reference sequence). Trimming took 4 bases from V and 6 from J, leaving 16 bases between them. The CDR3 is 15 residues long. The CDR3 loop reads CASSSQVGAGNEQFF. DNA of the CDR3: TGTGCCAGCAGCTCACAGGTTGGGGCGGGCAATGAGCAGTTCTTC. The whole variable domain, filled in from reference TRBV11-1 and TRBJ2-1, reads EAEVAQSPRYKITEKSQAVAFWCDPISGHATLYWYRQILGQGPELLVQFQDESVVDDSQLPKDRFSAERLKGVDSTLKIQPAELGDSAMYLCASSSQVGAGNEQFFGPGTRLTVL.

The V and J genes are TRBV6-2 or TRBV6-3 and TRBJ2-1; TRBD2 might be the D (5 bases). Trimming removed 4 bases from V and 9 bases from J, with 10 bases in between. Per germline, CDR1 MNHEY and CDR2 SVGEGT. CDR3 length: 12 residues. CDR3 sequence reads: CASSFTSREQFF. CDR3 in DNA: TGTGCCAGCAGTTTTACTAGTCGTGAGCAGTTCTTC.

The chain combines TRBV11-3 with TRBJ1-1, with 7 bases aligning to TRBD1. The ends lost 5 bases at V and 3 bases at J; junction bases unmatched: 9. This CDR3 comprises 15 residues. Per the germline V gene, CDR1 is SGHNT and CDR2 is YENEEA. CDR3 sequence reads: CASSPPGGRDTEAFF. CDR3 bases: TGTGCCAGCAGCCCCCCAGGGGGAAGGGACACTGAAGCTTTCTTT.

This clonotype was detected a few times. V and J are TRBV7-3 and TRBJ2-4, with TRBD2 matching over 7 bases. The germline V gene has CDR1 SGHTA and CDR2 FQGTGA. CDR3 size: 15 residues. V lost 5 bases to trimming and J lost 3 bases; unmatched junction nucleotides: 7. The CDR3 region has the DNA TGTGCCAGCAGCCCTCGGGCTAGCGGCAAAAACATTCAGTACTTC. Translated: CASSPRASGKNIQYF.

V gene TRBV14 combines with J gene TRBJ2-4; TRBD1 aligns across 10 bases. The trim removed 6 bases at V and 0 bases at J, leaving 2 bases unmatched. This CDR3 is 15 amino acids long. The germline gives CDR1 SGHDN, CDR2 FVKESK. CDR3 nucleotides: TGTGCCAGCAGTCGACAGGGGGCAGCCAAAAACATTCAGTACTTC. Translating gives CASSRQGAAKNIQYF.

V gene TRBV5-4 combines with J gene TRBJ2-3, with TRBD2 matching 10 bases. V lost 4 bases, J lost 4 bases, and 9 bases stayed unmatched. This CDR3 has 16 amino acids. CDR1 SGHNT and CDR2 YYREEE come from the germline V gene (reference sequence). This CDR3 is CASSASGGALSDTQYF. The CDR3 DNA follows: TGTGCCAGCAGCGCAAGCGGGGGGGCTTTATCAGATACGCAGTATTTT.

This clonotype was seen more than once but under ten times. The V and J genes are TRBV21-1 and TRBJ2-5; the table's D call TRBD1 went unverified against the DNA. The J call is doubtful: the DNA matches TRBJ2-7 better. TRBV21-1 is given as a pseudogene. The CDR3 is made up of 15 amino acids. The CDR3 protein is CASSKLSDRAYEQYV. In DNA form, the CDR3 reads TGTGCCAGCAGCAAATTGTCCGACAGGGCATACGAGCAGTACGTC.

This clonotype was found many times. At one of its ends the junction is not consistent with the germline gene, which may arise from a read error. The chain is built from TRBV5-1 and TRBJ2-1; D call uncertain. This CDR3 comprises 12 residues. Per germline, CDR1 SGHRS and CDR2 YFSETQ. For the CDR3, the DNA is TGTGCCAGCAGCTTAATGGGGAATGAGCAGTTCTTC. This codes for CASSLMGNEQFF.

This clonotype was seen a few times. In nucleotides, the CDR3 is TGTGCCAGCAGCTTAAGGCGGGAGGAAAGCTCCTACGAGCAGTACGTC. Translation gives CASSLRREESSYEQYV. The chain uses TRBV7-3 and TRBJ2-5, with 8 bases matching TRBD2. The J call may be wrong; the DNA end is better matched by TRBJ2-7. Germline values: CDR1 SGHTA, CDR2 FQGTGA. The CDR3 covers 16 residues.

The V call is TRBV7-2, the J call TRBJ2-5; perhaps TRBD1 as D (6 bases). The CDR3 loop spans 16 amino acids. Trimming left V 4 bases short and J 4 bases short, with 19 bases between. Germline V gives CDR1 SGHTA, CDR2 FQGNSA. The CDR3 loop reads CASSSPPPGQIETQYF. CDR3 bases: TGTGCCAGCAGCTCCCCTCCTCCGGGACAAATAGAGACCCAGTACTTC.

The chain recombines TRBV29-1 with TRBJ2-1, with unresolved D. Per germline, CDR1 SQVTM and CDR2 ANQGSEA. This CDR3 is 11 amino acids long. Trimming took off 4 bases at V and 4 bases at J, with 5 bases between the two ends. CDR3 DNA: TGCAGCGTTGGCGAATACAATGAGCAGTTCTTC. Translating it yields CSVGEYNEQFF.

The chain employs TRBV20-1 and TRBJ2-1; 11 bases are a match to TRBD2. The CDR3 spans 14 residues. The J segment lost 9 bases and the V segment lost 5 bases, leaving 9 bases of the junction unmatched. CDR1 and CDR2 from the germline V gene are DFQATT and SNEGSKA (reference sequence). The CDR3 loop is CSAGISGRAFEQFF. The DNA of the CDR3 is TGCAGTGCTGGGATTAGCGGGAGGGCCTTTGAGCAGTTCTTC.

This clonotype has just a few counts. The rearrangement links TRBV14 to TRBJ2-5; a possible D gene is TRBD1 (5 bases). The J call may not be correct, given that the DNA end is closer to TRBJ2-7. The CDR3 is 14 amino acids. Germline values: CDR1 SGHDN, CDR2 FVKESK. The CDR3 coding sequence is TGTGCCAGCAGCCTTAATACAGGTCGGGTCGAGCAGTACTTC. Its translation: CASSLNTGRVEQYF.

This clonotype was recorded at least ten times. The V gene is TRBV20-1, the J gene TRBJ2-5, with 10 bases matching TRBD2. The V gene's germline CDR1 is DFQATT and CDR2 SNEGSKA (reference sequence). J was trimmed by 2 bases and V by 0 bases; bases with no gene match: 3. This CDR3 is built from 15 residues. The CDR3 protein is CSARDGLAVQETQYF. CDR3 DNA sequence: TGCAGTGCTAGAGATGGACTAGCGGTACAAGAGACCCAGTACTTC.

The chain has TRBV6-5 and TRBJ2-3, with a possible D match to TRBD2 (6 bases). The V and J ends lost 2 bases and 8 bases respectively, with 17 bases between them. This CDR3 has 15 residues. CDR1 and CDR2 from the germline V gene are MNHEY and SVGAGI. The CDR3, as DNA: TGTGCCAGCAGTTACCTGCAGGGTGGGGGAGGTACGCAGTATTTT. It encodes CASSYLQGGGGTQYF.

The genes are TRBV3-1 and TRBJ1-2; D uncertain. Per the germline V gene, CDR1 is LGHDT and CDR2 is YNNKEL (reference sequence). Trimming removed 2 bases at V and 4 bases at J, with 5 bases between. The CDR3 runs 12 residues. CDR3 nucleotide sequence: TGTGCCAGCAGCCAATCCCTCTATGGCTACACCTTC. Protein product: CASSQSLYGYTF.

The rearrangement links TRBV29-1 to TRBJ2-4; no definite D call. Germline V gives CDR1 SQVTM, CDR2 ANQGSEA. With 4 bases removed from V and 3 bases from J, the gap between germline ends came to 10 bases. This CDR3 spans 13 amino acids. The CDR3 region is CSVGTAYKNIQYF. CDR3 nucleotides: TGCAGCGTTGGAACAGCGTACAAAAACATTCAGTACTTC. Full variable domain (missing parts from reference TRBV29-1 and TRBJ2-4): SAVISQKPSRDICQRGTSLTIQCQVDSQVTMMFWYRQQPGQSLTLIATANQGSEATYESGFVIDKFPISRPNLTFSTLTVSNMSPEDSSIYLCSVGTAYKNIQYFGAGTRLSVL.

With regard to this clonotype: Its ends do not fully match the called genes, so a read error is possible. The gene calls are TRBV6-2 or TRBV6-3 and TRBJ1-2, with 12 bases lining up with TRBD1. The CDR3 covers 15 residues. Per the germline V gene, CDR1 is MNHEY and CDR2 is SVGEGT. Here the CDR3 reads CATRDRGRVKDGNTF. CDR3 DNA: TGTGCCACCCGGGACAGGGGGCGCGTAAAGGATGGCAACACCTTC.

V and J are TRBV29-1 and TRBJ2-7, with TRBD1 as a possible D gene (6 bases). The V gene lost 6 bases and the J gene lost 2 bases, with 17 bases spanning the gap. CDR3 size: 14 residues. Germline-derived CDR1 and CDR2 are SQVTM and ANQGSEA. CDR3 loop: CSVIQGLPPYEQYF. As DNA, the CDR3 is TGCAGCGTCATACAGGGTCTACCCCCCTACGAGCAGTACTTC.

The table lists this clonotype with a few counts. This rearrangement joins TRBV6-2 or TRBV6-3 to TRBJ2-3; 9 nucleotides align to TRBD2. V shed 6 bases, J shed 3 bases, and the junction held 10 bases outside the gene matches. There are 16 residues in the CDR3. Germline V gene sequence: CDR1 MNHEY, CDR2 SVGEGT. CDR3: CASSQASGGKTDTQYF. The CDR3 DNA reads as TGTGCCAGCAGCCAGGCAAGCGGGGGGAAAACAGATACGCAGTATTTT.

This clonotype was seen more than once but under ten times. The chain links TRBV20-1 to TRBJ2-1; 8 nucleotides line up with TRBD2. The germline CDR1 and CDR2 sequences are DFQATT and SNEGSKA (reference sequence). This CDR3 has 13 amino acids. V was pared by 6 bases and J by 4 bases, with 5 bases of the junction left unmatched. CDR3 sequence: CSAAGLVYNEQFF. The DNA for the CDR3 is TGCAGTGCCGCGGGACTAGTATACAATGAGCAGTTCTTC.

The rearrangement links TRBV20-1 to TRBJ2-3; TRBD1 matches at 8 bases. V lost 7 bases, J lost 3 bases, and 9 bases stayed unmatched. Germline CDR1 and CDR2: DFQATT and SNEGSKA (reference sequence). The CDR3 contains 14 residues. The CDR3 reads CSVRGWTGTDTQYF. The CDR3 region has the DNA TGCAGTGTCAGAGGGTGGACAGGGACAGATACGCAGTATTTT.

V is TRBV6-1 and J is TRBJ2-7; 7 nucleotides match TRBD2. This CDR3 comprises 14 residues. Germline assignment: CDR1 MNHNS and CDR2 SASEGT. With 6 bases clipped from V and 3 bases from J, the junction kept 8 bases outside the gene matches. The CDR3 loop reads CASRSQGGLYEQYF. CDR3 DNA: TGTGCCAGCAGGTCCCAGGGAGGGCTCTACGAGCAGTACTTC.

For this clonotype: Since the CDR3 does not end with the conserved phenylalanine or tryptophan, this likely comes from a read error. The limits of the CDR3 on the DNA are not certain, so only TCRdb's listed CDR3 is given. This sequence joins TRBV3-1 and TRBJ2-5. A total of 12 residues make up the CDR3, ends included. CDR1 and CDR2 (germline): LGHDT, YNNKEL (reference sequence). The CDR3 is CASSQGVNRKYV.

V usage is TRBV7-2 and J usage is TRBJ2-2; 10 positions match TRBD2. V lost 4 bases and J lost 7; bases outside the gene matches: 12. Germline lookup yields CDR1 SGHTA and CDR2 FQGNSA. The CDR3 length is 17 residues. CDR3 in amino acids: CASSSVAGGPPGGELFF. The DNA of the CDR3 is TGTGCCAGCAGCTCCGTAGCGGGGGGTCCCCCCGGCGGGGAGCTGTTTTTT.